This TCR beta chain was found in a study of shared clonotypes between healthy human individuals. The trim removed 0 bases at V and 5 bases at J, leaving 4 bases unmatched. The CDR3 has 15 amino acids. Germline V gene lookup returns CDR1 SGHRS and CDR2 YFSETQ. Sequenced by immunoSEQ multiplex PCR; TCRdb stores in-frame clones only, minus some. In the table there are roughly 1.5 million clones, roughly 98% of which are singletons. The TCR comes from a man aged 25 to 45 in good health. Source material: naive CD4+ T cells sorted from blood. Subset defined: CD45RA+ positively selected. This chain joins TRBV5-1 and TRBJ2-1, with 8 positions matching TRBD2. DNA for the CDR3: TGCGCCAGCAGCTTGGGGACTAGCAATAACAATGAGCAGTTCTTC. Protein sequence: CASSLGTSNNNEQFF.